The 14 T cell receptor beta chains below all came from one sample that was sequenced in a study of shared clonotypes between healthy human individuals. Measured with immunoSEQ multiplex PCR; TCRdb has only the in-frame clones, and not every one. The sample lists around 1.5 million clones; around 98% were seen once. The sample consisted of naive CD4+ T cells sorted from blood. The subset: CD45RA+ positively selected. The origin of the receptors is a man aged 25 to 40 in good health.

The genes are TRBV6-5 and TRBJ1-1; D remains unclear. There are 14 residues in the CDR3. Trimming took 6 bases from V and 7 from J, leaving 18 bases between them. Germline assignment: CDR1 MNHEY and CDR2 SVGAGI. The CDR3 nucleotides are TGTGCCAGCAGCTGGGCCCCAAATTACGGTGAAGCTTTCTTT. Protein: CASSWAPNYGEAFF.

V and J are TRBV5-1 and TRBJ2-7; a possible D gene is TRBD2 (6 bases). This CDR3 comprises 15 residues. Per germline, CDR1 SGHRS and CDR2 YFSETQ. Trimming removed 7 bases at V and 3 bases at J, with 20 bases between. Written as DNA, the CDR3 is TGCGCCAGCGCCTCCTCTATAGCGGAACTCTACGAGCAGTACTTC. Its translation: CASASSIAELYEQYF.

The V gene is TRBV28, the J gene TRBJ2-7; 9 bases are a match to TRBD1. Germline V CDR1 and CDR2: MDHEN, SYDVKM. Trimming cost V 6 bases and J 6 bases; bases outside gene matches: 12. This CDR3 has 15 residues. This chain's CDR3 is CASRPTTGGGGEQYF. For the CDR3, the DNA is TGTGCCAGCAGGCCGACGACAGGGGGGGGTGGCGAGCAGTACTTC.

The V gene is TRBV10-3, the J gene TRBJ2-2; D possibly corresponds to TRBD2 (5 bases). CDR3 length: 14 residues. The V gene's germline CDR1 is ENHRY and CDR2 SYGVKD. The V end was cut by 3 bases, the J end by 5 bases, with 10 bases between. This CDR3 reads CAISDGSSTGELFF. CDR3 DNA: TGTGCCATCAGTGATGGGAGTAGTACCGGGGAGCTGTTTTTT.

The V gene is TRBV9, the J gene TRBJ2-7; 8 bases match TRBD2. Germline-derived CDR1 and CDR2 are SGDLS and YYNGEE. The CDR3 totals 17 residues. With 2 bases clipped from V and 7 bases from J, the junction kept 17 bases outside the gene matches. CDR3 sequence: CASSVVAGPPSPMEQYF. Written as DNA, the CDR3 is TGTGCCAGCAGCGTGGTAGCGGGGCCACCATCACCCATGGAGCAGTACTTC.

This rearrangement joins TRBV7-2 to TRBJ2-1, with D possibly matching TRBD2 (6 bases). V lost 1 base, J lost 5 bases, and 21 bases lay in between. This CDR3 is built from 18 residues. Germline V gene data show CDR1 as SGHTA and CDR2 as FQGNSA. DNA of the CDR3: TGTGCCAGCAGCTTAGTATCGCGGGGTCCTAGCCTTCACAATGAGCAGTTCTTC. This gives the protein CASSLVSRGPSLHNEQFF.

The chain has TRBV10-1 and TRBJ2-7, with 8 nucleotides matching TRBD2. CDR1 and CDR2 from the germline V gene are WNHNN and SYGVQD (reference sequence). The V and J ends lost 0 bases and 2 bases, in that order; junction bases with no gene match: 3. The CDR3 consists of 15 residues. For the CDR3, the DNA is TGCGCCAGCAGTGAGTCGAGGCGGGGGGCCTACGAGCAGTACTTC. This translates into CASSESRRGAYEQYF.

The CDR3 protein is CASSPLRSYEQYF. CDR3 in DNA: TGTGCCAGCAGCCCCTTGCGCTCCTACGAGCAGTACTTC. The V and J genes are TRBV13 and TRBJ2-7; D is unresolved. Trimming took 5 bases from V and 0 from J, leaving 8 bases between them. This CDR3 is built from 13 residues. Germline V gives CDR1 PRHDT, CDR2 FYEKMQ (reference sequence).

CDR3 nucleotides: TGTGCCAGCAGTGAAATCAGACGCGTCTCTGGGGCCAACGTCCTGACTTTC. Translated, it gives CASSEIRRVSGANVLTF. The chain couples TRBV6-1 to TRBJ2-6; no firm D call. In germline, CDR1 is MNHNS, CDR2 SASEGT. The CDR3 spans 17 residues. V was shortened by 2 bases and J by 0 bases, with 11 bases between the two germline ends.

The V gene is TRBV28, the J gene TRBJ2-7; weak D call: TRBD2 (6 bases). Deletions cut 5 bases from V and 0 bases from J, with 14 bases between. CDR3 length: 15 amino acids. Germline CDR1 and CDR2: MDHEN and SYDVKM. CDR3 sequence (DNA): TGTGCCAGCAGTACGTATAGCGGTAGCTCCTACGAGCAGTACTTC. It yields the protein CASSTYSGSSYEQYF.

The chain couples TRBV7-2 to TRBJ2-7; TRBD2 aligns across 9 bases. This CDR3 is 14 amino acids long. The V gene's germline CDR1 is SGHTA and CDR2 FQGNSA. V trimming: 5 bases; J trimming: 7 bases; junction bases outside the gene matches: 9. The CDR3 loop is CASSPWREGREQYF. DNA for the CDR3: TGTGCCAGCAGCCCCTGGCGGGAGGGCCGGGAGCAGTACTTC. Combining the CDR3 with reference TRBV7-2 and TRBJ2-7 gives the whole variable domain GAGVSQSPSNKVTEKGKDVELRCDPISGHTALYWYRQSLGQGLEFLIYFQGNSAPDKSGLPSDRFSAERTGGSVSTLTIQRTQQEDSAVYLCASSPWREGREQYFGPGTRLTVT.

The chain combines TRBV10-1 with TRBJ2-3; D unresolved. Germline loops: CDR1 WNHNN, CDR2 SYGVQD (reference sequence). The CDR3 has 15 amino acids. The germline V and J ends were trimmed by 2 bases and 1 base, with 10 bases remaining between them. CDR3 in amino acids: CASSELRVGTDTQYF. Here the CDR3 DNA reads TGCGCCAGCAGTGAGCTCCGCGTAGGCACAGATACGCAGTATTTT.

V gene TRBV2 combines with J gene TRBJ2-6; no clear D. From germline, CDR1 is SNHLY and CDR2 FYNNEI. Deletions cut 2 bases from V and 0 bases from J, with 11 bases between. The CDR3 runs 17 residues. In DNA, the CDR3 is TGTGCCAGCAGTGAACTCAATATCGTCTCTGGGGCCAACGTCCTGACTTTC. Translated: CASSELNIVSGANVLTF.

V gene TRBV5-1 combines with J gene TRBJ2-7; TRBD2 matches at 10 bases. CDR1 and CDR2 from the germline V gene are SGHRS and YFSETQ. The CDR3 is 17 residues long. V was pared by 5 bases and J by 1 base, with 12 bases of the junction left unmatched. The CDR3 is CASRDLAGDGLSYEQYF. Here the CDR3 DNA reads TGCGCCAGCAGAGACCTAGCGGGAGATGGTTTATCCTACGAGCAGTACTTC.